These 8 T cell receptor beta chains came from one sample sequenced in a study of CD49a tissue-resident CD8 T cells in human skin. Assay: immunoSEQ multiplex PCR; the TCRdb copy retains only in-frame clones and omits some. This table holds 1,000 or so clones, roughly 79% found once. Sequenced sample: CD103- CD8+ T cells sorted from skin dermis. Receptor source: a human donor in good health.

This clone appeared a few times. This sequence joins TRBV7-2 and TRBJ2-7; TRBD1 aligns across 11 bases. The CDR3 extends over 14 amino acids. The germline V gene encodes CDR1 SGHTA and CDR2 FQGNSA. Germline trimming cut 5 bases from V and 3 bases from J; bases unmatched to any gene: 3. CDR3 in amino acids: CASSPGTGGYEQYF. In nucleotides, the CDR3 is TGTGCCAGCAGCCCGGGGACAGGGGGCTACGAGCAGTACTTC.

V usage is TRBV7-2 and J usage is TRBJ1-4, with D perhaps matching TRBD1 (5 bases). V dropped 5 bases and J dropped 6 bases, with 13 bases sitting between them. Germline V gene data show CDR1 as SGHTA and CDR2 as FQGNSA. The length of the CDR3 is 14 residues. This CDR3 reads CASSLWGGDEKLFF. CDR3 DNA sequence: TGTGCCAGCAGCCTCTGGGGGGGGGATGAAAAACTGTTTTTT.

The chain carries TRBV29-1 and TRBJ2-7, with 9 nucleotides matching TRBD1. The CDR3 is 12 residues long. The germline gives CDR1 SQVTM, CDR2 ANQGSEA. Trimming took 5 bases from V and 7 from J; bases not matched to a gene: 6. CDR3 nucleotides: TGCAGCGTTACACAGGGGGCTGAGGAGCAGTACTTC. Residues: CSVTQGAEEQYF.

The V gene is TRBV5-6, the J gene TRBJ2-4; 7 bases fit TRBD1. The CDR3 loop spans 15 amino acids. J was trimmed by 9 bases and V by 4 bases; bases with no gene match: 13. Looked up from germline, CDR1 is SGHDT and CDR2 is YYEEEE. In DNA form, the CDR3 reads TGTGCCAGCAGCCAGAAGACAGGGACGGTTTCCATTCAGTACTTC. This sequence encodes CASSQKTGTVSIQYF. The full variable domain, with the rest looked up from reference TRBV5-6 and TRBJ2-4, is DAGVTQSPTHLIKTRGQQVTLRCSPKSGHDTVSWYQQALGQGPQFIFQYYEEEERQRGNFPDRFSGHQFPNYSSELNVNALLLGDSALYLCASSQKTGTVSIQYFGAGTRLSVL.

The chain uses TRBV28 and TRBJ2-1, with D possibly matching TRBD2 (5 bases). The CDR3 loop spans 20 amino acids. CDR1 is MDHEN and CDR2 is SYDVKM in the germline V gene. Trimming shortened V by 1 base and J by 5 bases, and 27 bases separated the two germline ends. The DNA for the CDR3 is TGTGCCAGCAGTTTATCTGGCCCCTCGGACCCCGGGGTTGGGGACAATGAGCAGTTCTTC. Protein: CASSLSGPSDPGVGDNEQFF.

The chain joins TRBV4-2 to TRBJ2-7; 7 bases agree with TRBD1. The CDR3 runs 15 residues. With 4 bases clipped from V and 2 bases from J, the junction kept 8 bases outside the gene matches. Germline V gives CDR1 LGHNA, CDR2 YNFKEQ. For the CDR3, the DNA is TGTGCCAGCAGCCCTACATGGGGGACAGCCTACGAGCAGTACTTC. Its translation: CASSPTWGTAYEQYF.

The V gene is TRBV25-1, the J gene TRBJ2-1; 7 bases match TRBD2. With 1 base clipped from V and 5 bases from J, the junction kept 5 bases outside the gene matches. CDR1 MGHDK and CDR2 SYGVNS come from the germline V gene. There are 15 residues in the CDR3. This CDR3 is CASSEWGGVNNEQFF. In DNA form, the CDR3 reads TGTGCCAGCAGTGAATGGGGGGGGGTGAACAATGAGCAGTTCTTC. Combining the CDR3 with reference TRBV25-1 and TRBJ2-1 gives the whole variable domain EADIYQTPRYLVIGTGKKITLECSQTMGHDKMYWYQQDPGMELHLIHYSYGVNSTEKGDLSSESTVSRIRTEHFPLTLESARPSHTSQYLCASSEWGGVNNEQFFGPGTRLTVL.

The V gene is TRBV2, the J gene TRBJ2-1; TRBD2 aligns across 10 bases. V shed 5 bases and J 5 bases; nucleotides not matched to a gene: 12. CDR3 length: 17 residues. Germline lookup yields CDR1 SNHLY and CDR2 FYNNEI. Written as DNA, the CDR3 is TGTGCCAGCAGTCTCACTAGCGGGGCCCGAGAACACAATGAGCAGTTCTTC. Translated, it gives CASSLTSGAREHNEQFF.